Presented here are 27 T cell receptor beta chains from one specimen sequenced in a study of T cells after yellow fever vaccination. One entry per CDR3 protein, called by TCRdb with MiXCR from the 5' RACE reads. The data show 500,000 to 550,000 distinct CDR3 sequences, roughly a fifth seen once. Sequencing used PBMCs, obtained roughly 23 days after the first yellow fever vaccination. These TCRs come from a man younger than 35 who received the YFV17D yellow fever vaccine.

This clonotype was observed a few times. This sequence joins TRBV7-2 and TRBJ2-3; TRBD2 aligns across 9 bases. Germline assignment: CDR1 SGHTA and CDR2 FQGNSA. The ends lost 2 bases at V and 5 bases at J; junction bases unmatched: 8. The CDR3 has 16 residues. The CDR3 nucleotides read TGTGCCAGCAGCTTACGGGGCGGGGGGGCTATAGATACGCAGTATTTT. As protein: CASSLRGGGAIDTQYF.

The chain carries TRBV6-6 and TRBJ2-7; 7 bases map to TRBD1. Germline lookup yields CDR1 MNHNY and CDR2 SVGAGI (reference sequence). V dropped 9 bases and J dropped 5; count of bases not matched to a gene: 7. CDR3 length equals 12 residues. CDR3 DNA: TGTGCCAGTGCACAGGGGACCCACGAGCAGTACTTC. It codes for CASAQGTHEQYF.

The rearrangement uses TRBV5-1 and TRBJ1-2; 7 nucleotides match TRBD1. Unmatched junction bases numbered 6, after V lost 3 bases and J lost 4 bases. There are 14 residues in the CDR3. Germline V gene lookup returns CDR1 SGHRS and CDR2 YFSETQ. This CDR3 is CASSYGQASYGYTF. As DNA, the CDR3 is TGCGCCAGCAGCTACGGACAGGCAAGCTATGGCTACACCTTC.

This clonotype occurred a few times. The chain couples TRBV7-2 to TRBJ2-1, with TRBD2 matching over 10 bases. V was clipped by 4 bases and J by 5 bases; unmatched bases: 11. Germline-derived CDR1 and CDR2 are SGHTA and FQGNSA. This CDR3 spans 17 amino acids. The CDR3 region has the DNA TGTGCCAGCAGCTCAGACGCTTGGACTAGCGGAGACAATGAGCAGTTCTTC. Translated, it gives CASSSDAWTSGDNEQFF.

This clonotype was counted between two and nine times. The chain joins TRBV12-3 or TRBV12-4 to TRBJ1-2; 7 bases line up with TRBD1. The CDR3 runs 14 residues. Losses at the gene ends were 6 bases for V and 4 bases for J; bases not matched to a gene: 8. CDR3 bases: TGTGCCAGCAGGTACAGGGGAGCGGTCTATGGCTACACCTTC. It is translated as CASRYRGAVYGYTF.

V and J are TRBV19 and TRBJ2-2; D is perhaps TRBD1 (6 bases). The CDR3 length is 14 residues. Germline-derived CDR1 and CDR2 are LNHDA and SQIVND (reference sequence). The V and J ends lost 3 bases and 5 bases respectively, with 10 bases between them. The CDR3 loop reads CASSMGHITGELFF. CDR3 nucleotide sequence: TGTGCCAGTAGTATGGGACACATAACCGGGGAGCTGTTTTTT.

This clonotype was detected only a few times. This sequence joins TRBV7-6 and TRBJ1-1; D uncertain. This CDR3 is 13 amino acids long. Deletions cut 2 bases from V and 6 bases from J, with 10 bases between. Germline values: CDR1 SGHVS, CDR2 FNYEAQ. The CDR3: CASSLRQTAEAFF. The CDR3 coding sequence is TGTGCCAGCAGCTTACGACAAACAGCTGAAGCTTTCTTT.

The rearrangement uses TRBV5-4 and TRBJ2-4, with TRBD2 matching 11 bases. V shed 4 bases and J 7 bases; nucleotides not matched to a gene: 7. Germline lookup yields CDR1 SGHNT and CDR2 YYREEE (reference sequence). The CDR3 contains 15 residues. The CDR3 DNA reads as TGTGCCAGCAGCAATAGCGGGGGGGCAGGGAACATTCAGTACTTC. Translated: CASSNSGGAGNIQYF.

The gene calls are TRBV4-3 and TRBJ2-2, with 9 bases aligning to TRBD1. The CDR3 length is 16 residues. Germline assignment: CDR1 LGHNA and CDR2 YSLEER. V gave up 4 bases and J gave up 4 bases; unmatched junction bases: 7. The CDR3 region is CASSPYGTGLTGELFF. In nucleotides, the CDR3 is TGCGCCAGCAGCCCATACGGGACAGGGCTCACCGGGGAGCTGTTTTTT.

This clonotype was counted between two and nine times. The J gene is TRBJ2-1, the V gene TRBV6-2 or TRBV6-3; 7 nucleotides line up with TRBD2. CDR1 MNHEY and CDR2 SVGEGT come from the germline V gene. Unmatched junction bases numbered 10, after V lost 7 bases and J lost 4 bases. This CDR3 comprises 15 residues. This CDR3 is CASNKRAGLYNEQFF. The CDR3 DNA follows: TGTGCCAGCAACAAACGAGCGGGGCTATACAATGAGCAGTTCTTC.

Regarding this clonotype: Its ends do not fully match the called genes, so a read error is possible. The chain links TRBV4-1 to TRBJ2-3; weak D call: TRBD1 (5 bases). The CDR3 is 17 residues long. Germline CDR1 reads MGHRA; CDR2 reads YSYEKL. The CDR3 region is CASSQDPPWGATYTQYF. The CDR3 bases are TGCGCCAGCAGCCAAGATCCCCCCTGGGGCGCCACATATACGCAGTATTTT.

The CDR3 nucleotides read TGCAGTGCTCCGCCGTGGGGGGCCTCCTACGAGCAGTACTTC. This encodes CSAPPWGASYEQYF. The chain uses TRBV20-1 and TRBJ2-7; the D call may be TRBD1 or TRBD2 (6 bases each). From germline, CDR1 is DFQATT and CDR2 SNEGSKA (reference sequence). This CDR3 spans 14 amino acids. V was pared by 5 bases and J by 0 bases, with 14 bases between.

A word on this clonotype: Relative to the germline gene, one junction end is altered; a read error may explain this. CDR3: CASSEGPRPNYGYSF. The CDR3 DNA is TGTGCCAGCAGTGAAGGGCCAAGACCTAACTATGGCTACAGCTTC. This rearrangement joins TRBV2 to TRBJ1-2, with D unclear. This CDR3 spans 15 amino acids. The V gene's germline CDR1 is SNHLY and CDR2 FYNNEI.

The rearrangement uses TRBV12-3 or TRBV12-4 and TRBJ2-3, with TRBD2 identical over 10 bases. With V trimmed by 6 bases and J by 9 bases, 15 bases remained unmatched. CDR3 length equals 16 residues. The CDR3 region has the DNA TGTGCCAGCAGAGCTACCCTAGCGGGGGAGTGGAGCACGCAGTATTTT. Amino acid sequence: CASRATLAGEWSTQYF.

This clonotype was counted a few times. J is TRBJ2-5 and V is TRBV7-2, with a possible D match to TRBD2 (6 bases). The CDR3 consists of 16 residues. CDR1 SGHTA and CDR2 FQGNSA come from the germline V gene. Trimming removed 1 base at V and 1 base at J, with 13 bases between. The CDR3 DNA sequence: TGTGCCAGCAGCTTAGAATTCATGGGGGGCCAAGAGACCCAGTACTTC. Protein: CASSLEFMGGQETQYF. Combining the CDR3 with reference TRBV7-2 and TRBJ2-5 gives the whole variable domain GAGVSQSPSNKVTEKGKDVELRCDPISGHTALYWYRQSLGQGLEFLIYFQGNSAPDKSGLPSDRFSAERTGGSVSTLTIQRTQQEDSAVYLCASSLEFMGGQETQYFGPGTRLLVL.

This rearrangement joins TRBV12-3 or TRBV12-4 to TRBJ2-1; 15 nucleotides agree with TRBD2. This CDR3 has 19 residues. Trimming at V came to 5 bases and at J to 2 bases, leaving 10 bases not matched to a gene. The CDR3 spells CASSPSSGTSGGPYNEQFF. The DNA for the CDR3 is TGTGCCAGCAGTCCAAGTTCCGGGACTAGCGGGGGGCCCTACAATGAGCAGTTCTTC.

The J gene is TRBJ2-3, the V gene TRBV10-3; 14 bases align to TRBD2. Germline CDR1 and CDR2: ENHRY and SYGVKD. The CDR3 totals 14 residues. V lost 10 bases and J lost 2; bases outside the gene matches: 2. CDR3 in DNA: TGTGCCACGGGACTAGCGGGGGCCACAGATACGCAGTATTTT. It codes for CATGLAGATDTQYF.

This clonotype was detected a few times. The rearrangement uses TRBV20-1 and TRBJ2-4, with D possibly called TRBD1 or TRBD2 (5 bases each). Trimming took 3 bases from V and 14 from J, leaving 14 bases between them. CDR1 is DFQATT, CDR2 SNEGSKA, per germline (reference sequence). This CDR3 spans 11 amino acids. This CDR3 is CSARRGAAEYF. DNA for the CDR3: TGCAGTGCTAGGAGGGGCGCGGCGGAGTACTTC.

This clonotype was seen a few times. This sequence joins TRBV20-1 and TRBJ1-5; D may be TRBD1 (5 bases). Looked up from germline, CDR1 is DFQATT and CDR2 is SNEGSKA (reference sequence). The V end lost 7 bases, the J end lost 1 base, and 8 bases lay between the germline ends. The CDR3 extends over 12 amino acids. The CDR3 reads CSGEGSNQPQHF. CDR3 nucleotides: TGCAGTGGAGAGGGGAGCAATCAGCCCCAGCATTTT.

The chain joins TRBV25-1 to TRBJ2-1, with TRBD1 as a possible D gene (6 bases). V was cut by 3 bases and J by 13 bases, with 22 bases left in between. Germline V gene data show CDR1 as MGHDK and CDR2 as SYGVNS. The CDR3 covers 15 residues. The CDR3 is CASSDYDRPSLHQFF. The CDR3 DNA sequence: TGTGCCAGCAGTGACTACGACAGGCCTTCCCTACACCAGTTCTTC. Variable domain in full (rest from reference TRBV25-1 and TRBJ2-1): EADIYQTPRYLVIGTGKKITLECSQTMGHDKMYWYQQDPGMELHLIHYSYGVNSTEKGDLSSESTVSRIRTEHFPLTLESARPSHTSQYLCASSDYDRPSLHQFFGPGTRLTVL.

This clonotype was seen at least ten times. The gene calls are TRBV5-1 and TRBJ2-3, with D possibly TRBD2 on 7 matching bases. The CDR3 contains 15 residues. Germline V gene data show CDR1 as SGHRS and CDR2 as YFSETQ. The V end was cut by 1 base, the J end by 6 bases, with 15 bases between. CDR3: CASSLLGGQEDTQYF. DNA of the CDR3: TGCGCCAGCAGCTTGTTGGGGGGGCAAGAGGATACGCAGTATTTT.

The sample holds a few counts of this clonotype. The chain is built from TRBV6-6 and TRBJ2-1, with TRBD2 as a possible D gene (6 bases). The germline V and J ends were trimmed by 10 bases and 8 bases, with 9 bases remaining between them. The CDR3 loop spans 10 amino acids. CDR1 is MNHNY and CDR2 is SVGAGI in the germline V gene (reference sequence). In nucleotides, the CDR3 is TGTGCCACAGCGGGCTATGAGCAGTTCTTC. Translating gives CATAGYEQFF.

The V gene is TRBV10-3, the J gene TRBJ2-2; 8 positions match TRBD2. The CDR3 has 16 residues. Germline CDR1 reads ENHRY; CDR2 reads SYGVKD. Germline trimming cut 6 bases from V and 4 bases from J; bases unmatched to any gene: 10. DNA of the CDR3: TGTGCCATCAGGACGGGGGGGGCTCGTGGCACCGGGGAGCTGTTTTTT. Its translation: CAIRTGGARGTGELFF.

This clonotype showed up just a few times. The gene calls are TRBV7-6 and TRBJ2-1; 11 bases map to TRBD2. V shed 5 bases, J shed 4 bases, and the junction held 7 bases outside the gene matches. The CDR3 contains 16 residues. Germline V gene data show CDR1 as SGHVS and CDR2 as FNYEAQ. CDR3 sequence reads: CASSTIRTSGYNEQFF. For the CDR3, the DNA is TGTGCCAGCAGCACGATTAGGACTAGCGGGTACAATGAGCAGTTCTTC.

The CDR3 here is CSARTVSYEQYV. DNA for the CDR3: TGCAGTGCTAGGACAGTCTCCTACGAGCAGTACGTC. J is TRBJ2-7 and V is TRBV20-1, with a possible D match to TRBD1 (5 bases). The germline V and J ends were trimmed by 3 bases and 0 bases, with 6 bases remaining between them. This CDR3 is built from 12 residues. The germline gives CDR1 DFQATT, CDR2 SNEGSKA (reference sequence).

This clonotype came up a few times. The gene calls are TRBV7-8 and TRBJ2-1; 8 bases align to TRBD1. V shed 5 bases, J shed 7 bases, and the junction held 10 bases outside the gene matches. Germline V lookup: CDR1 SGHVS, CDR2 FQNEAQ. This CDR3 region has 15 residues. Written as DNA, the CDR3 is TGTGCCAGCAGCCTAGACAGGGGTATAAGTAATGAGCAGTTCTTC. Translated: CASSLDRGISNEQFF.

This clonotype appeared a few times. The CDR3 reads CASSGRDRESGELFF. CDR3 bases: TGTGCCAGCAGTGGCCGGGACAGGGAGTCCGGGGAGCTGTTTTTT. The V call is TRBV12-3 or TRBV12-4, the J call TRBJ2-2; 9 positions agree with TRBD1. The CDR3 sequence is 15 residues long. V shed 5 bases, J shed 6 bases, and the junction held 7 bases outside the gene matches.